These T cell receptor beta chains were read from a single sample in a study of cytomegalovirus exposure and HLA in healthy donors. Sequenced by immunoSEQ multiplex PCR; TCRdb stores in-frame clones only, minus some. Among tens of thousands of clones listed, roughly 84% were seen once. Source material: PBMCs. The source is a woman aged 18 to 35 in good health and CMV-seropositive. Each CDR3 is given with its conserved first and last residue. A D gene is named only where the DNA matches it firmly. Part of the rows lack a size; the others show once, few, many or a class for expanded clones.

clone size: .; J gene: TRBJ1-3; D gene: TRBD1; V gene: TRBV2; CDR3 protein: CASRDLGTGLRSGNTIYF; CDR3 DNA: TGTGCCAGCAGGGATTTAGGGACAGGGCTTAGATCCGGAAACACCATATATTTT
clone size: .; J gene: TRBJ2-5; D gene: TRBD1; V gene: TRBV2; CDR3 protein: CASISGTGGLRGEETQYF; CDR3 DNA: TGTGCCAGCATTTCCGGGACAGGGGGACTCAGAGGGGAAGAGACCCAGTACTTC
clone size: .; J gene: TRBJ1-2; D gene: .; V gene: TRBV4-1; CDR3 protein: CASSQAGWPRESGGYGYTF; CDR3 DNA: TGCGCCAGCAGCCAAGCTGGGTGGCCAAGGGAGTCCGGAGGCTATGGCTACACCTTC
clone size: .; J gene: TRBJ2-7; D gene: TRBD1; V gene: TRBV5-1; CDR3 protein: CASKPGTGAFYEQYF; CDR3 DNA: TGCGCCAGCAAACCAGGGACAGGGGCTTTTTACGAGCAGTACTTC
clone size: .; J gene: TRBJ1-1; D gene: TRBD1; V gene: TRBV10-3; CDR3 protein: CAISLPGQGNTEAFF; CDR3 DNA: TGTGCCATCAGCCTACCGGGACAGGGAAACACTGAAGCTTTCTTT
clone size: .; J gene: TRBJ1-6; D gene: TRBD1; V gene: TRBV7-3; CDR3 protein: CASSLVGTGGSPLHF; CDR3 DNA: TGTGCCAGCAGCTTAGTCGGGACAGGGGGTTCACCCCTCCACTTT
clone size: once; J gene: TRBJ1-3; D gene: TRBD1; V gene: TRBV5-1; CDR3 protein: CASSFTGAFGNTIYF; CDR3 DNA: TGCGCCAGCAGCTTCACAGGGGCTTTTGGAAACACCATATATTTT
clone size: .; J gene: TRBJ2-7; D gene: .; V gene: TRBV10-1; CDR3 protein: CASSVDTNYEQYF; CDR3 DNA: TGCGCCAGCAGTGTGGACACTAATTACGAGCAGTACTTC
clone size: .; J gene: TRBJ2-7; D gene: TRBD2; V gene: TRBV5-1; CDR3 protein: CASNTPGLVRYEQYF; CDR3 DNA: TGCGCCAGCAATACTCCGGGACTAGTTCGCTACGAGCAGTACTTC
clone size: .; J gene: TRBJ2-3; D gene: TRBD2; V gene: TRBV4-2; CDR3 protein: CASSPSEAGGHTDTQYF; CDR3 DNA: TGTGCCAGCAGCCCATCAGAGGCGGGGGGGCATACAGATACGCAGTATTTT
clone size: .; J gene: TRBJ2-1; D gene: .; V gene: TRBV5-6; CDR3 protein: CASSRGHQTYNEQFF; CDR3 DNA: TGTGCCAGCAGCCGGGGACACCAAACCTACAATGAGCAGTTCTTC
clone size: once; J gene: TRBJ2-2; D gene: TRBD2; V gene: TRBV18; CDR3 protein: CASSPWTSVTGELFF; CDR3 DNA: TGTGCCAGCTCACCATGGACTAGCGTCACCGGGGAGCTGTTTTTT
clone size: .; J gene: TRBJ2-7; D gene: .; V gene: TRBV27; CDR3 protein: CASSLSRGSTYEQYF; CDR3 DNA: TGTGCCAGCAGTTTATCTAGGGGGTCGACCTACGAGCAGTACTTC
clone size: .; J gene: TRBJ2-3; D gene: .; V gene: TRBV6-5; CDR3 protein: CASSYRRADTQYF; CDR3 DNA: TGTGCCAGCAGTTACAGGAGGGCGGATACGCAGTATTTT
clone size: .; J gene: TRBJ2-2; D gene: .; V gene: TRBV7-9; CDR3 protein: CASSPRTNTGELFF; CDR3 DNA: TGTGCCAGCAGCCCGCGAACGAACACCGGGGAGCTGTTTTTT
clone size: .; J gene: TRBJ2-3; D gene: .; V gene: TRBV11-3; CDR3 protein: CASSLSGGSTDTQYF; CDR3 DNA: TGTGCCAGCAGCTTAAGTGGGGGGAGCACAGATACGCAGTATTTT
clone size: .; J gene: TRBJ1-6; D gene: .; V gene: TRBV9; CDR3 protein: CASSVVSNSPLHF; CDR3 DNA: TGTGCCAGCAGCGTAGTTAGCAATTCACCCCTCCACTTT
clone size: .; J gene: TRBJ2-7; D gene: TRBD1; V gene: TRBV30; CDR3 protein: CAWSGTGDFGEQYF; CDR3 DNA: TGTGCCTGGAGTGGGACAGGGGACTTTGGCGAGCAGTACTTC
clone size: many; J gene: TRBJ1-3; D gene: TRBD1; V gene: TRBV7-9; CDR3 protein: CASSSSRDRVSGNTIYF; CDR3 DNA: TGTGCCAGCAGCTCAAGCCGGGACAGGGTGTCTGGAAACACCATATATTTT
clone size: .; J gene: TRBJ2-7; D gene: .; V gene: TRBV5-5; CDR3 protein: CASSLEQISYEQYF; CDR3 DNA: TGTGCCAGCAGCTTGGAACAGATTTCCTACGAGCAGTACTTC
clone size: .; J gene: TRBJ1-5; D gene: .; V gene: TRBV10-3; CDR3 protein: CAITSDSNQPQHF; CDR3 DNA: TGTGCCATCACCAGCGATAGCAATCAGCCCCAGCATTTT
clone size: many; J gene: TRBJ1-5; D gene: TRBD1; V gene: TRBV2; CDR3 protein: CASSEETGGHQPQHF; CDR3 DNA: TGTGCCAGCAGTGAAGAGACAGGGGGGCATCAGCCCCAGCATTTT
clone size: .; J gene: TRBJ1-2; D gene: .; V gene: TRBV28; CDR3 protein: CASSPSGVRSGYTF; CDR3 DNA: TGTGCCAGCAGTCCAAGCGGGGTTAGGAGTGGCTACACCTTC
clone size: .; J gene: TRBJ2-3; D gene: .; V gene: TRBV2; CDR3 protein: CASVPMVGTDTQYF; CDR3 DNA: TGTGCCAGCGTCCCTATGGTCGGGACAGATACGCAGTATTTT
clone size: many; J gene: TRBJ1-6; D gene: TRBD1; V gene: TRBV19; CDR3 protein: CASSIRGQGDKPLHF; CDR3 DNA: TGTGCCAGTAGTATTAGGGGACAGGGGGATAAACCCCTCCACTTT
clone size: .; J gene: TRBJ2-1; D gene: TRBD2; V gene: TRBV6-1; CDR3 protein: CASSEDLAGRDEQFF; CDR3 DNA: TGTGCCAGCAGTGAAGATCTAGCGGGGAGGGATGAGCAGTTCTTC
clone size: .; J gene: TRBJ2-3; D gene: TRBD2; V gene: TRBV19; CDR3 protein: CASRSGGASTDTQYF; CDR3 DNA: TGTGCCAGTCGTAGCGGGGGAGCTAGCACAGATACGCAGTATTTT
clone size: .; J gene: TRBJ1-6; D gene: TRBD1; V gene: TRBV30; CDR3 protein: CAWSASVTGNNSPLHF; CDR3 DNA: TGTGCCTGGAGTGCCTCCGTGACAGGGAATAATTCACCCCTCCACTTT
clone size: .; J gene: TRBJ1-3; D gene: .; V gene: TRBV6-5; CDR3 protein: CASSHTQGSGNTIYF; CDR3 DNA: TGTGCCAGCAGCCACACACAGGGCTCTGGAAACACCATATATTTT
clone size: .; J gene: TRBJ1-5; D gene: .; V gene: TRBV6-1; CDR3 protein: CASRVRAERNQPQHF; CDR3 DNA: TGTGCCAGCAGGGTCAGGGCGGAGCGCAATCAGCCCCAGCATTTT
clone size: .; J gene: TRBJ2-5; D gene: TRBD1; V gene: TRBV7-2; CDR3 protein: CASSGDSLRETQYF; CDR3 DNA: TGTGCCAGCAGCGGGGACAGCCTCCGAGAGACCCAGTACTTC
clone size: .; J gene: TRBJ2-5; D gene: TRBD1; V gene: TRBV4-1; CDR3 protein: CASSQEGQGGEETQYF; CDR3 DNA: TGCGCCAGCAGCCAGGAGGGACAGGGAGGGGAAGAGACCCAGTACTTC
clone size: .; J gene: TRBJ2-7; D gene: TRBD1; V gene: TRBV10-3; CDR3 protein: CAIRSDRVRYEQYF; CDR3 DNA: TGTGCCATCAGATCCGACAGGGTTCGGTACGAGCAGTACTTC
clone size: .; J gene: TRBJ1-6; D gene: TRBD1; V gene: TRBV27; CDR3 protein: CASSLDTGGLYNSPLHF; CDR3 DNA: TGTGCCAGCAGTTTAGACACAGGGGGCCTATATAATTCACCCCTCCACTTT
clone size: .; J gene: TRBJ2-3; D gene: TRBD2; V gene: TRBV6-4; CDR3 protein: CASSDSAGGPTDTQYF; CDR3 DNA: TGTGCCAGCAGTGACTCAGCGGGGGGGCCAACAGATACGCAGTATTTT
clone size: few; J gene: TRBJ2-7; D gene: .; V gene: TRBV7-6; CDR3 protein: CASSSTGFYEQYF; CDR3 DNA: TGTGCCAGCAGCTCGACAGGTTTCTACGAGCAGTACTTC
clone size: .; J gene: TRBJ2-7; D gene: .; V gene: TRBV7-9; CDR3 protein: CASSLMEGATYEQYF; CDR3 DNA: TGTGCCAGCAGCTTAATGGAGGGGGCGACCTACGAGCAGTACTTC
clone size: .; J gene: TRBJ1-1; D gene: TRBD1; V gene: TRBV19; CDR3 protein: CASSGDRGPTEAFF; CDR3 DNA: TGTGCCAGTAGTGGAGACAGGGGGCCCACTGAAGCTTTCTTT
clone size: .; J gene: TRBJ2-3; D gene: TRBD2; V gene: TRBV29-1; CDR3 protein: CSAGGGTGTDTQYF; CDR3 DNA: TGCAGCGCCGGCGGGGGGACGGGCACAGATACGCAGTATTTT
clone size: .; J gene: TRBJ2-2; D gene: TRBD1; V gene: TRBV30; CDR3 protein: CASDRGLANTGELFF; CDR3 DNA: TGTGCCTCCGACAGGGGACTCGCGAACACCGGGGAGCTGTTTTTT
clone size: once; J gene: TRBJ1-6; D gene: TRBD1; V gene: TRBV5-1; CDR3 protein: CASSHTDRMNSPLHF; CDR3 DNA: TGCGCCAGCAGCCATACGGACAGGATGAATTCACCCCTCCACTTT